This T cell receptor (beta chain) came from a study of lymphopenia after photon versus proton radiotherapy. General observations from the study: After the lymphocyte nadir, photon-treated repertoires showed oligoclonal expansion, especially of CD8+ Temra cells. Survival link was tested only in deceased patients; proton benefit remains a possibility. Under photons, naive T cells and diversity fell while effector/memory populations rose. Larger post-nadir TCR diversity loss correlated inversely with survival in deceased patients.

As to this clone: Antigen unknown.

The CDR3 runs 14 residues. Germline assignment: CDR1 SGHTA and CDR2 FQGNSA. With 3 bases removed from V and 2 bases from J, the gap between germline ends came to 10 bases. Repertoires were generated with immunoSEQ multiplex PCR, while TCRdb's copy carries only in-frame clones and drops some. The profile shows nearly 25,000 clones, roughly 82% of them singletons. The specimen was peripheral blood, collected from a patient treated with proton-based radiotherapy. The sequence derives from a woman aged 70 to 79 with pancreatic cancer. This chain connects TRBV7-2 to TRBJ1-1; D is perhaps TRBD1 (6 bases). As DNA, the CDR3 is TGTGCCAGCAGCTTGTTCAGGGGAAACACTGAAGCTTTCTTT. Its translation: CASSLFRGNTEAFF.